This is a list of T cell receptor beta chains from one sample in a study of chemoradiotherapy in HPV16-positive cancers. Using immunoSEQ multiplex PCR, the repertoire was profiled, and TCRdb retains in-frame clones only, with some absent. The table records a few thousand clones, approximately 71% of them present only once. This material was collected from a patient who underwent chemoradiotherapy. These receptors originate from a human donor with HPV-associated anogenital cancer. Each CDR3 is given with its conserved first and last residue. Fields, in order: clone size, J gene, V gene, D gene, CDR3 DNA, CDR3 protein. A D gene is named only where the DNA matches it firmly. Some rows have no size entry. The others give once, few or many, or a class for an expanded clone.

>-|TRBJ2-7|TRBV5-1|-
TGCGCCAGCAGCTTAAACCCAAACTCCTACGAGCAGTACTTC
CASSLNPNSYEQYF
>-|TRBJ2-7|TRBV6-5|TRBD2
TGTGCCAGCAGTTACAGGCCGGGGGGAGTGGACGAGCAGTACTTC
CASSYRPGGVDEQYF
>few|TRBJ1-6|TRBV30|-
TGTGCCTGGAGCTTCCCCGGGAACTATAATTCACCCCTCCACTTT
CAWSFPGNYNSPLHF
>-|TRBJ1-5|TRBV7-9|TRBD1
TGTGCCAGCAGCCTCGGAACGACAGGGAGTGAGCCCCAGCATTTT
CASSLGTTGSEPQHF
>-|TRBJ2-3|TRBV2|-
TGTGCCGCCTCGTCGACTTTCACAGATACGCAGTATTTT
CAASSTFTDTQYF
>-|TRBJ2-5|TRBV28|-
TGTGCCAGCAGTACCCCGGGAGAAGAGACCCAGTACTTC
CASSTPGEETQYF
>few|TRBJ1-2|TRBV4-2|TRBD1
TGTGCCAGCAGCCCCTCGGGACAGAGTAACTATGGCTACACCTTC
CASSPSGQSNYGYTF
>-|TRBJ1-1|TRBV19|-
TGTGCCAGTAGTTCCGGGGGGAACACTGAAGCTTTCTTT
CASSSGGNTEAFF
>-|TRBJ1-1|TRBV2|TRBD1
TGTGCCAGCAGGCTACAGGGGGGTTACACTGAAGCTTTCTTT
CASRLQGGYTEAFF
>-|TRBJ1-4|TRBV10-3|-
TGTGCCATCAGTGAGCCACGGAATGAAAAACTGTTTTTT
CAISEPRNEKLFF
>-|TRBJ1-5|TRBV27|TRBD1
TGTGCCAGCAGTGAGGGGGCCTATCAGCCCCAGCATTTT
CASSEGAYQPQHF
>once|TRBJ2-3|TRBV7-3|-
TGTGCCAGCAGCTTAACGCCAGGGCCAGATACGCAGTATTTT
CASSLTPGPDTQYF
>few|TRBJ1-1|TRBV9|-
TGTGCCAGCAGCGTAGGGTACGGGAACACTGAAGCTTTCTTT
CASSVGYGNTEAFF
>few|TRBJ1-5|TRBV2|-
TGTGCCAGCAGTGCCTCCAGGACGGTTAGCAATCAGCCCCAGCATTTT
CASSASRTVSNQPQHF
>-|TRBJ2-3|TRBV20-1|-
TGCAGTGTCTCACAGGGAGATACGCAGTATTTT
CSVSQGDTQYF
>-|TRBJ2-3|TRBV13|TRBD2
TGTGCCAGCAGCTTTTCGCTGGCGGGGGACCTCAATACGCAGTATTTT
CASSFSLAGDLNTQYF
>-|TRBJ1-2|TRBV30|-
TGTGCCTGGAGTGTCGCGGGGAATCTTGGCTACACCTTC
CAWSVAGNLGYTF
>-|TRBJ1-1|TRBV6-5|TRBD1
TGTGCCAGCAGAAAACAGGGGACCACTGAAGCTTTCTTT
CASRKQGTTEAFF
>-|TRBJ2-5|TRBV12-5|-
TGTGCTAGTGGTTTGGGGGAGAGGGAGACCCAGTACTTC
CASGLGERETQYF
>-|TRBJ2-3|TRBV30|-
TGTGCCTGGAGTGTCAACACAGATACGCAGTATTTT
CAWSVNTDTQYF
>-|TRBJ1-2|TRBV9|-
TGTGCCAGCAGCCAGGAGGGGGACATAAACTATGGCTACACCTTC
CASSQEGDINYGYTF
>few|TRBJ1-1|TRBV6-1|-
TGTGCCAGCAGTGAAGCAAGAGTAGGTCTATACTTT
CASSEARVGLYF
>-|TRBJ2-3|TRBV5-1|TRBD1
TGCGCCACCGGGACAGGGGCTTCAGATACGCAGTATTTT
CATGTGASDTQYF
>-|TRBJ1-2|TRBV6-1|-
TGTGCCAGCAGTGAAGCCTCAGGGTATGGCTACACCTTC
CASSEASGYGYTF
>-|TRBJ2-5|TRBV5-1|-
TGCGCCAGCAGCTTGCTAGGGGTCGGGGAAGAGACCCAGTACTTC
CASSLLGVGEETQYF
>-|TRBJ2-1|TRBV9|TRBD2
TGTGCCAGCAGCGTGGGACTAGCGGAAAATAATGAGCAGTTCTTC
CASSVGLAENNEQFF
>-|TRBJ1-2|TRBV19|-
TGTGCCAGTAGTAGCGGGGGGGCTTATGGCTACACCTTC
CASSSGGAYGYTF
>-|TRBJ2-7|TRBV6-5|-
TGTGCCAGCAGTTACAGCGGACAGCATGGCTACGAGCAGTACTTC
CASSYSGQHGYEQYF
>-|TRBJ1-6|TRBV5-6|-
TGTGCCAGCAGCTTAGGACAGTCGAATTCACCCCTCCACTTT
CASSLGQSNSPLHF
>-|TRBJ1-4|TRBV5-4|-
TGTGCCAGCAGCCAGTTGGGGGCTAGGGAAAAACTGTTTTTT
CASSQLGAREKLFF
>once|TRBJ2-5|TRBV5-1|TRBD1
TGCGCCAGCAGCTGGGGCCCTGGACAGGGGGAAGAGACCCAGTACTTC
CASSWGPGQGEETQYF
>-|TRBJ1-2|TRBV4-2|TRBD1
TGTGCCAGCAGCCAAGGAGACAACCGGGACAGGGTGAATGGCTACACCTTC
CASSQGDNRDRVNGYTF
>-|TRBJ1-1|TRBV10-3|-
TGTGCCATCAGTGAAGGACTCAACACTGAAGCTTTCTTT
CAISEGLNTEAFF
>-|TRBJ1-3|TRBV30|-
TGTGCCTGGAGACAAGCCGGGGCCGAGAGCACCATATATTTT
CAWRQAGAESTIYF
>-|TRBJ2-5|TRBV7-2|-
TGTGCCAGCAGCTCCGGATGGGGGGTTCAAGAGACCCAGTACTTC
CASSSGWGVQETQYF
>once|TRBJ1-2|TRBV7-9|-
TGTGCCAGCAGCTCTGACAGAGACTATGGCTACACCTTC
CASSSDRDYGYTF
>-|TRBJ2-1|TRBV7-9|TRBD2
TGTGCCAGCCCTCCTAGCGGGGCCGACTCCTACAATGAGCAGTTCTTC
CASPPSGADSYNEQFF
>-|TRBJ1-2|TRBV5-4|-
TGTGCCAGCAGCCCCAGGGTAGCAGCAGGCTACACCTTC
CASSPRVAAGYTF
>-|TRBJ2-5|TRBV2|-
TGTGCCACCCCTTCGGAGCGAGGGTCCCCCCAAGAGACCCAGTACTTC
CATPSERGSPQETQYF
>-|TRBJ1-2|TRBV7-9|-
TGTGCCAGCAGCTTGGGTACAGCGACTAACTATGGCTACACCTTC
CASSLGTATNYGYTF
>-|TRBJ1-2|TRBV15|TRBD1
TGTGCCACCAGCAGGGCCCCACAAACAGGGGCAAACTATGGCTACACCTTC
CATSRAPQTGANYGYTF
>-|TRBJ1-1|TRBV2|-
TGTGCCAGCAGTGAGACCCCTCAGGGGAGCACTGAAGCTTTCTTT
CASSETPQGSTEAFF
>once|TRBJ2-5|TRBV5-1|-
TGCGCCAGCAGCTTGGGGCCGATCCAAGAGACCCAGTACTTC
CASSLGPIQETQYF